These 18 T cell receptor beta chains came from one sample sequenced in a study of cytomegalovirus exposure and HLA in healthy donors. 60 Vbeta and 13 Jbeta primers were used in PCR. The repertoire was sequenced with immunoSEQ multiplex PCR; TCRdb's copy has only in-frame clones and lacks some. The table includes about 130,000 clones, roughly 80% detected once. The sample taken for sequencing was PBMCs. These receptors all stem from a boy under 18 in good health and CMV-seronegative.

For the CDR3, the DNA is TGTGCCAGTGGGAATCCGGGACAGGGACCGTGGCAGCAGTACTTC. Encoded protein: CASGNPGQGPWQQYF. This chain connects TRBV2 to TRBJ2-7, with TRBD1 matching 9 bases. The V gene end was trimmed by 9 bases and the J gene end by 8 bases; junction bases not matched to a gene: 17. The CDR3 covers 15 residues. Germline-derived CDR1 and CDR2 are SNHLY and FYNNEI.

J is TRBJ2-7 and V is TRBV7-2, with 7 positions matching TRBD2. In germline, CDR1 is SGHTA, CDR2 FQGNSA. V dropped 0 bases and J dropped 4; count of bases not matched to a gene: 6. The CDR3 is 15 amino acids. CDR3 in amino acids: CASSLALGGSYEQYF. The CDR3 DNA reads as TGTGCCAGCAGCTTAGCGCTGGGCGGGAGTTACGAGCAGTACTTC.

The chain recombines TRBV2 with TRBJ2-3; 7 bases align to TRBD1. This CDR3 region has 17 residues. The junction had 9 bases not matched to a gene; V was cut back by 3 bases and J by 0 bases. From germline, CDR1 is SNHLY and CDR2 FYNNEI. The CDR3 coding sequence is TGTGCCAGCAGTGACCCTCTCCGGGACAGTAGCACAGATACGCAGTATTTT. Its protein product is CASSDPLRDSSTDTQYF.

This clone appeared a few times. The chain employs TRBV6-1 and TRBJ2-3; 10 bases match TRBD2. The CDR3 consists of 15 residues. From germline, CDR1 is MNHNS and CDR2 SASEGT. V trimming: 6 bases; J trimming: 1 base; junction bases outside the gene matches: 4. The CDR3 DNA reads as TGTGCCAGCAGACTAGCGGGGACCCGCACAGATACGCAGTATTTT. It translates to CASRLAGTRTDTQYF.

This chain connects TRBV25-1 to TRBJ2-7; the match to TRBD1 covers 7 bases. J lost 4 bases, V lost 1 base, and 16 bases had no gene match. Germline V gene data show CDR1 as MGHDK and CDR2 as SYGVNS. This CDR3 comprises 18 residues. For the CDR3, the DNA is TGTGCCAGCAGTGAATCGTTAGGGGGCGGAACCCCCCCGTACGAGCAGTACTTC. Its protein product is CASSESLGGGTPPYEQYF.

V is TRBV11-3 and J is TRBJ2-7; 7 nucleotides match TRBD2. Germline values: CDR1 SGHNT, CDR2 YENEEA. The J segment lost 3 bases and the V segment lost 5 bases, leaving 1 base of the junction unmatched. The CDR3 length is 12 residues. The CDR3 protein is CASSRTSYEQYF. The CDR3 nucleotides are TGTGCCAGCAGCCGGACTAGCTACGAGCAGTACTTC.

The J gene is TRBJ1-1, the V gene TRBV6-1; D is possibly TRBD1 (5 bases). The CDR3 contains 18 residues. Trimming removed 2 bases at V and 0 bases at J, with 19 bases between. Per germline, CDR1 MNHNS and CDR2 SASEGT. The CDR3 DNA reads TGTGCCAGCAGTGAATTAGGAGGGGATGAGGAGTTGAACACTGAAGCTTTCTTT. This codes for CASSELGGDEELNTEAFF.

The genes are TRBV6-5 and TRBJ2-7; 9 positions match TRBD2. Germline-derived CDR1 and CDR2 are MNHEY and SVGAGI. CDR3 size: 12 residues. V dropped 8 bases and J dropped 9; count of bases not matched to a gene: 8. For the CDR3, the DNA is TGTGCCAGCCGAGACGGCGGGAGGGGGCAGTACTTC. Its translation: CASRDGGRGQYF.

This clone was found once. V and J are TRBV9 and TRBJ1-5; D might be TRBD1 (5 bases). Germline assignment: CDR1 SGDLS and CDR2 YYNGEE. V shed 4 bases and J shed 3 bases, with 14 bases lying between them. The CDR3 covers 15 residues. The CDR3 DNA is TGTGCCAGCAGCCCCACGGGGGGGAACAATCAGCCCCAGCATTTT. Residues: CASSPTGGNNQPQHF.

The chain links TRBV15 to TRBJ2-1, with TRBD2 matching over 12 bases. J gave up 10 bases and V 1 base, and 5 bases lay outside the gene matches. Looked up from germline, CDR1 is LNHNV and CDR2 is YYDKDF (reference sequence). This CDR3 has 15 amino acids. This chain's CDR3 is CATSRARLAGVEQFF. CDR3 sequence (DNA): TGTGCCACCAGCAGAGCGCGACTAGCGGGAGTCGAGCAGTTCTTC.

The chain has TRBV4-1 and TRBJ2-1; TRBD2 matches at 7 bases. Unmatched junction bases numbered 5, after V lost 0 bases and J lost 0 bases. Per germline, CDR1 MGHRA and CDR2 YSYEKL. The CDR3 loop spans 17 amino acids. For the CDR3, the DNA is TGCGCCAGCAGCCAAGATCGGGGGGACGTCTCCTACAATGAGCAGTTCTTC. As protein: CASSQDRGDVSYNEQFF.

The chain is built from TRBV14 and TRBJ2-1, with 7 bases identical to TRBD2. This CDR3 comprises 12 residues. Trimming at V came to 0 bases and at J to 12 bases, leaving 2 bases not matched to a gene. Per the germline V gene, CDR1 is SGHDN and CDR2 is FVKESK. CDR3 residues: CASSQEREVQFF. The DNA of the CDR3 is TGTGCCAGCAGCCAAGAACGGGAGGTGCAGTTCTTC.

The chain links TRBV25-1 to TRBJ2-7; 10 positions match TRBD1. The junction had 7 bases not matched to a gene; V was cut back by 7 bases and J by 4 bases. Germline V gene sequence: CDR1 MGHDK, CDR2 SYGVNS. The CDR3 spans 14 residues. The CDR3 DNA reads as TGTGCCAGCACAAGGACAGGGGGAGCTTACGAGCAGTACTTC. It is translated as CASTRTGGAYEQYF.

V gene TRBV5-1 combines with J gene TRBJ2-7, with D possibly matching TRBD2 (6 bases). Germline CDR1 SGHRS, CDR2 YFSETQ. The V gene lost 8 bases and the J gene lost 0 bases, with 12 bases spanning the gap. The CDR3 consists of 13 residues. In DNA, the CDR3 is TGCGCCAGTCGAGAGACTAGCTCCTACGAGCAGTACTTC. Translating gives CASRETSSYEQYF.

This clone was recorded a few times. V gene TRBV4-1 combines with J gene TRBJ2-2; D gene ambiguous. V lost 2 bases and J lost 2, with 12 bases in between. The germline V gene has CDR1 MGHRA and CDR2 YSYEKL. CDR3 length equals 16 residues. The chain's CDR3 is CASSQYEDSNTGELFF. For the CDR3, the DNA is TGCGCCAGCAGCCAATATGAGGATTCAAACACCGGGGAGCTGTTTTTT.

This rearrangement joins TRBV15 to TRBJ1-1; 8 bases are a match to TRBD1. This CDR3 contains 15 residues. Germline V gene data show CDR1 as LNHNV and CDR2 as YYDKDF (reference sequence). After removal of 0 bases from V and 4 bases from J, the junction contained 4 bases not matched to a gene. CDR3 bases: TGTGCCACCAGCAGAGATCTGGACAGGGTCACTGAAGCTTTCTTT. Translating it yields CATSRDLDRVTEAFF.

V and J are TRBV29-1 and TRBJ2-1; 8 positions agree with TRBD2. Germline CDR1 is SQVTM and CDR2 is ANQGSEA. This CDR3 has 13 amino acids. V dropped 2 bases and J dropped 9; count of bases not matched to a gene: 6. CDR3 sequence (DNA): TGCAGCGTTGAAAGAGGCGGGAGGAGTGAGCAGTTCTTC. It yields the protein CSVERGGRSEQFF.

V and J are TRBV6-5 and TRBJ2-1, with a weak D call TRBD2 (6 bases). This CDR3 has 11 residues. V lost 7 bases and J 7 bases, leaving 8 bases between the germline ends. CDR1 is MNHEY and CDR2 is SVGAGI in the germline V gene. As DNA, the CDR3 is TGTGCCAGCACCCGGGGGAATGAGCAGTTCTTC. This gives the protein CASTRGNEQFF.